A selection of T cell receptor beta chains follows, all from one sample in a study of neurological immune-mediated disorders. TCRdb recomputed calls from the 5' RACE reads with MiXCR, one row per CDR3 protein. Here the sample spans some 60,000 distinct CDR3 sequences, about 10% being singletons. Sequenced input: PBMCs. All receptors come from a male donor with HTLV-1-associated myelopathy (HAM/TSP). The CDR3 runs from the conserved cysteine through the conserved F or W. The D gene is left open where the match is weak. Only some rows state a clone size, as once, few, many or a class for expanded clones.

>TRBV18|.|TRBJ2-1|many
TGTGCCAGCTCACCACGGGACGGGTACAATGAGCAGTTCTTC
CASSPRDGYNEQFF
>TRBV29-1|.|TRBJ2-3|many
TGCAGCGTTGTTGGCGTGTGGGGAATCGGCACAGATACGCAGTATTTT
CSVVGVWGIGTDTQYF
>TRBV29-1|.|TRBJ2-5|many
TGCAGCGTTGACCCAGGGATCCAAGAGACCCAGTACTTC
CSVDPGIQETQYF
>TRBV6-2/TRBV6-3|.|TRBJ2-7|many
TGTGCCAGCAGAGAGAGAGTCTACGAGCAGTACTTC
CASRERVYEQYF
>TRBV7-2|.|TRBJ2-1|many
TGTGCCAGCAGCCCCGGGGCGGGGGCCGTCAATGAGCAGTTCTTC
CASSPGAGAVNEQFF
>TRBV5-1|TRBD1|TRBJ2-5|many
TGCGCCAGCAGCTTATCGACAGGGGGCCAAGAGACCCAGTACTTC
CASSLSTGGQETQYF
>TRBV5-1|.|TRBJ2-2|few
TGCGCCAGCAGCTTGGAGAGGATCGGGGAGCTGTTTTTT
CASSLERIGELFF
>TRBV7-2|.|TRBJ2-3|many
TGTGCCAGCAGCTTAAGTAGGGACGCGACAGATACGCAGTATTTT
CASSLSRDATDTQYF
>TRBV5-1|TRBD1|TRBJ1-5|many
TGCGCCAGCAGCTTGGCCGGACAGGGAGGTCAGCCCCAGCATTTT
CASSLAGQGGQPQHF
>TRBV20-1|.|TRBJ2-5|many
TGCAGTGCTCGACAGGAAGAGACCCAGTACTTC
CSARQEETQYF
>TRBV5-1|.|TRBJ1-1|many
TGCGCCAGCAGCTTGGATGGCCAGGGTCGATCAGAAGCTTTCTTT
CASSLDGQGRSEAFF
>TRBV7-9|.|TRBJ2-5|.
TGTGCCAGCAGCTTAGGGTCAGGGCGCGAGACCCAGTACTTC
CASSLGSGRETQYF
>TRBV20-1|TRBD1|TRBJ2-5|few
TGCAGTGCCCTCTCCAGACAGGGTTTAGAGACCCAGTACTTC
CSALSRQGLETQYF
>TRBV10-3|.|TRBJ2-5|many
TGTGCCGTCAGCACGGGAGATCAAGAGACCCAGTACTTC
CAVSTGDQETQYF
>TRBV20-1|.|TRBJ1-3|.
TGCAGTGCTCCAGATAACTCTGGAAACACCATATATTTT
CSAPDNSGNTIYF
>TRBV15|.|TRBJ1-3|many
TGTGCCACCAGCCCCGGGACGGCAAGCTCTGGAAACACCATATATTTT
CATSPGTASSGNTIYF
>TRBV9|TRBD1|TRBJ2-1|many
TGTGCCAGCAGCACTACAGGGGGCCAATACAATGAGCAGTTCTTC
CASSTTGGQYNEQFF
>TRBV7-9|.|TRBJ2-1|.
TGTGCCAACATCCCCTTGTCGAACAATGAGCAGTTCTTC
CANIPLSNNEQFF
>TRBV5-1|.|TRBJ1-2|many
TGCGCCAGCAGCTACCCCGGAACAGGTGGCTACACCTTC
CASSYPGTGGYTF
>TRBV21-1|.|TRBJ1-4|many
TGTGCCAGCAGCAGAAGACCTAAACCTAATGAAAAACTGTTTTTT
CASSRRPKPNEKLFF
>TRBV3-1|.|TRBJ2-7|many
TGTGCCAGCAGCCGCCAGACAGGTGTGGGCGAGCAGTACTTC
CASSRQTGVGEQYF
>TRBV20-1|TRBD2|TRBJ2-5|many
TGCAGTGCCAGAGATCTAGCGGGGTGGTACCAAGAGACCCAGTACTTC
CSARDLAGWYQETQYF
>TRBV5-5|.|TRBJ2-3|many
TGTGCCAGCAGCTCTTTGTCGGCTGGGATGGATACGCAGTATTTT
CASSSLSAGMDTQYF
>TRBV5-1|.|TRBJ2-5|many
TGCGCCAGCAGCTTTGCGGAGACCCAGTACTTC
CASSFAETQYF
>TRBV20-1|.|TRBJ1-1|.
TGCAGTGCTAGGGGGGGGGCAGGGGACACTGAAGCTTTCTTT
CSARGGAGDTEAFF
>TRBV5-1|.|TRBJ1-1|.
TGCGCCAGCAGCGGCCTACCCACGGGGACGAACACTGAAGCTTTCTTT
CASSGLPTGTNTEAFF
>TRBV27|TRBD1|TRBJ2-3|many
TGTGCCAGCAGTATGACGCGGACAGGATTCACAGATACGCAGTATTTT
CASSMTRTGFTDTQYF
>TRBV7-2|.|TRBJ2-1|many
TGTGCCAGCAGCTTATGGTCAAACGATGAGCAGTTCTTC
CASSLWSNDEQFF
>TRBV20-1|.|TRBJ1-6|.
TGCAGTGTCCGGGACACAGCTGATTCACCCCTCCACTTT
CSVRDTADSPLHF
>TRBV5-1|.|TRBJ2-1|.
TGCGCCAACAGCAAGGGCAATGAGCAGTTCTTC
CANSKGNEQFF
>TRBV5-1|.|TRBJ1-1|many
TGCGCCAGCAGCTTGGCGAAACCGAACACTGAAGCTTTCTTT
CASSLAKPNTEAFF
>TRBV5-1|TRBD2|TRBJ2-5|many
TGCGCCAGCAGCTTGGAGGGACTAGCGGGTTGGGAGACCCAGTACTTC
CASSLEGLAGWETQYF
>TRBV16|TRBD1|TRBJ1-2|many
TGTGCCAGCAGCCAAGGCGACAGGGGATCAGACTATGGCTACACCTTC
CASSQGDRGSDYGYTF
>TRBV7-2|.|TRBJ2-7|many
TGTGCCACCTCCGGGGCGAGGAGCTCCTACGAGCAGTACTTC
CATSGARSSYEQYF
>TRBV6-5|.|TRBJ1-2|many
TGTGCCAGCAGTTACTTGACCGTGGGGATTAACTATGGCTACACCTTC
CASSYLTVGINYGYTF
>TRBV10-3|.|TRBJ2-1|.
TGTGCCGCCTCCGGGGGTTTGGGGAATGAGCAGTTCTTC
CAASGGLGNEQFF
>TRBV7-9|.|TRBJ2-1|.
TGTGCCAGCACCTCACCGGGGGTATCGAGGATCAACAATGAGCAGTTCTTC
CASTSPGVSRINNEQFF
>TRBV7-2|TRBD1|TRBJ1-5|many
TGTGCCAGCAGCACAGGGGGCCATCAGCCCCAGCATTTT
CASSTGGHQPQHF
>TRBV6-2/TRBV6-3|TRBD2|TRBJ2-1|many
TGTGCCAGCAGCTATAATCCCCGCCGGTCTCGGGGGGGGACCTACAATGAGCAGTTCTTC
CASSYNPRRSRGGTYNEQFF
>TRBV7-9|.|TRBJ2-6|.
TGTGCCAGCAGCTTTGTTTCCAGGGCGGGGGCCAACGTCCTGACTTTC
CASSFVSRAGANVLTF
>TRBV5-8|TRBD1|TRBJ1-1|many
TGTGCCAGCAGCGAAAACAGGGGGCGCGGGACTGAAGCTTTCTTT
CASSENRGRGTEAFF